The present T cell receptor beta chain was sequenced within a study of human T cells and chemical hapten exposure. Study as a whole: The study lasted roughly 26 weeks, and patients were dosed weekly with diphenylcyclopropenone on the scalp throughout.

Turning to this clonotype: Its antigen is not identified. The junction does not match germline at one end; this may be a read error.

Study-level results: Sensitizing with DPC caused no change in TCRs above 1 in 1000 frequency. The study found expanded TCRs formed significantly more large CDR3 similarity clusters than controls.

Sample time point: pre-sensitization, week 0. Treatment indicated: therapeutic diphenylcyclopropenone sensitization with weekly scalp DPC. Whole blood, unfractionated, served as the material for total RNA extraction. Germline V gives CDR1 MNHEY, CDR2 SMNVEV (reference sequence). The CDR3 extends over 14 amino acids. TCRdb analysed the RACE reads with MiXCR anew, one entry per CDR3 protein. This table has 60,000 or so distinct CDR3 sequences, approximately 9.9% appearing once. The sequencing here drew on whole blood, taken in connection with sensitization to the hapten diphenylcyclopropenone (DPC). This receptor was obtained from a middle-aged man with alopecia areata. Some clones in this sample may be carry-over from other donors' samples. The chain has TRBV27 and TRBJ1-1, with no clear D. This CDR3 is CVSSHRKEIPEAFF. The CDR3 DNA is TGTGTCAGCAGTCACCGGAAGGAAATCCCTGAAGCTTTCTTT.